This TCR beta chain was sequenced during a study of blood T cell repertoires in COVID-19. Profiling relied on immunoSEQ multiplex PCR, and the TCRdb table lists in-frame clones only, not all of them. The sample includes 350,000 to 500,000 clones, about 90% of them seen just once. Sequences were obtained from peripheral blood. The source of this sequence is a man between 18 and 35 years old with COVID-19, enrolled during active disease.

The CDR3: CASSLYGRTYEQYF. The CDR3 DNA reads as TGTGCCAGTAGTCTGTACGGGAGAACCTACGAGCAGTACTTC. This chain connects TRBV19 to TRBJ2-7; perhaps TRBD2 as D (6 bases). Deletions cut 5 bases from V and 2 bases from J, with 13 bases between. Germline V gene sequence: CDR1 LNHDA, CDR2 SQIVND (reference sequence). The CDR3 length is 14 residues.